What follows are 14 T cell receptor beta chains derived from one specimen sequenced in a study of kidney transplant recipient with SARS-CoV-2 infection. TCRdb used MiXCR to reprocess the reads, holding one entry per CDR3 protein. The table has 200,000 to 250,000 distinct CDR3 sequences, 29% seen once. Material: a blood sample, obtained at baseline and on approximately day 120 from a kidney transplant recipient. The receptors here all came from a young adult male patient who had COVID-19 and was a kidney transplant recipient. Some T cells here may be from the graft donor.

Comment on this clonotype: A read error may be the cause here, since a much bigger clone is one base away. CDR3 residues: CASRRGGLSGSTIYF. The DNA for the CDR3 is TGTGCCAGCAGAAGGGGGGGCCTCTCTGGAAGCACCATATATTTT. V is TRBV6-2 or TRBV6-3 and J is TRBJ1-3, with D perhaps TRBD1 (6 bases). The CDR3 consists of 15 residues. Germline-derived CDR1 and CDR2 are MNHEY and SVGEGT.

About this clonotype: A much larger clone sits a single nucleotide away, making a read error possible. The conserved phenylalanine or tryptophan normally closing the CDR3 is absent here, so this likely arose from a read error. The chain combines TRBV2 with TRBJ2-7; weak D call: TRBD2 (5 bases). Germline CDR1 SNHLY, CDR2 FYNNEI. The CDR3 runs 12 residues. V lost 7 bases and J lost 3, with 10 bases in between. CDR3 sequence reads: CASKVEVYEQYI. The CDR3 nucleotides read TGTGCCAGCAAGGTGGAGGTCTACGAGCAGTACATC.

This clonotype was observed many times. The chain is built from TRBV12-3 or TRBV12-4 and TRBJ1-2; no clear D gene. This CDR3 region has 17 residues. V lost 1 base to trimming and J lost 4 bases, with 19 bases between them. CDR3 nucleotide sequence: TGTGCCAGCAGTTTAGACGGCAGCTTCCGAAAGACCTATGGCTACACCTTC. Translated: CASSLDGSFRKTYGYTF.

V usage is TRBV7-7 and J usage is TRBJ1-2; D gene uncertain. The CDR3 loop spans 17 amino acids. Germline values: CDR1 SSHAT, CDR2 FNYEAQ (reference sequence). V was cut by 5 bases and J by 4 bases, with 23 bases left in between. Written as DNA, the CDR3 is TGTGCCAGCAGCATCGACCCTAAGTGCCGAAAGACCTATGGCTACACCTTC. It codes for CASSIDPKCRKTYGYTF.

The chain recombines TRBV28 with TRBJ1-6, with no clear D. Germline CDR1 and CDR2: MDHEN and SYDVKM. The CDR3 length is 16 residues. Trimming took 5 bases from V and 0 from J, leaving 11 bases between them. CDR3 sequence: CASSMVGSSYNSPLHF. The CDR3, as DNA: TGTGCCAGCAGTATGGTAGGGAGCTCCTATAATTCACCCCTCCACTTT.

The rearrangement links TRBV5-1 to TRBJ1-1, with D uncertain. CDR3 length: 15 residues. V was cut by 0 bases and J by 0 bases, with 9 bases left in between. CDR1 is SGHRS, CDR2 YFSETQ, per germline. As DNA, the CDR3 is TGCGCCAGCAGCTTGGGAGAGGGCTTGAACACTGAAGCTTTCTTT. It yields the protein CASSLGEGLNTEAFF.

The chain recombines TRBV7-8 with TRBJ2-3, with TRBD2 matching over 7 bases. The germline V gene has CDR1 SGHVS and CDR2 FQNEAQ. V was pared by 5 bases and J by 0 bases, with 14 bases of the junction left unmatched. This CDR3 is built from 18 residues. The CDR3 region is CASSINTGGVTSTDTQYF. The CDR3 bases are TGTGCCAGCAGCATAAATACGGGGGGTGTGACTAGCACAGATACGCAGTATTTT. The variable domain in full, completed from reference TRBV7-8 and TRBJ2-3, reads GAGVSQSPRYKVAKRGQDVALRCDPISGHVSLFWYQQALGQGPEFLTYFQNEAQLDKSGLPSDRFFAERPEGSVSTLKIQRTQQEDSAVYLCASSINTGGVTSTDTQYFGPGTRLTVL.

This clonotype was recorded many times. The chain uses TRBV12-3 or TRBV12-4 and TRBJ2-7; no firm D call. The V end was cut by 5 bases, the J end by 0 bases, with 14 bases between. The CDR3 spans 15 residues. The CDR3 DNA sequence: TGTGCCAGCAGTCCTACCGCAGTTTCCTCCTACGAGCAGTACTTC. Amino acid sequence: CASSPTAVSSYEQYF.

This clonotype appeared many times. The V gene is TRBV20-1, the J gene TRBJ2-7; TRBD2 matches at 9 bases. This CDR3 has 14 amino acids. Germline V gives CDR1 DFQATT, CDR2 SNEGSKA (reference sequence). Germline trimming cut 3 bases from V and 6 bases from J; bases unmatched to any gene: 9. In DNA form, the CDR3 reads TGCAGTGCTAGGCCTAGCGGGACCCCCGGCGAGCAGTACTTC. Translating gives CSARPSGTPGEQYF.

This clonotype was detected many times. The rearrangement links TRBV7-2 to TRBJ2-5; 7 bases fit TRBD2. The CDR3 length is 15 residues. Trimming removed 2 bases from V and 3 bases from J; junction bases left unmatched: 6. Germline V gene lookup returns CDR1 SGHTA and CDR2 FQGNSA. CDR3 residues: CASSLKGGGEETQYF. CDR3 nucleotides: TGTGCCAGCAGCTTAAAGGGTGGGGGGGAAGAGACCCAGTACTTC.

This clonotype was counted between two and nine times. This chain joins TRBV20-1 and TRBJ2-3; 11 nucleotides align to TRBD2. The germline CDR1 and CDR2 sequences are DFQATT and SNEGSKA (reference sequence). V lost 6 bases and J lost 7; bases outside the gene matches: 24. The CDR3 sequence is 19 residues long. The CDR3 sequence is CSAILRVAGGPGPGNTQYF. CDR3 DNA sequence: TGCAGTGCCATCCTCCGGGTAGCGGGGGGGCCGGGGCCCGGGAATACGCAGTATTTT.

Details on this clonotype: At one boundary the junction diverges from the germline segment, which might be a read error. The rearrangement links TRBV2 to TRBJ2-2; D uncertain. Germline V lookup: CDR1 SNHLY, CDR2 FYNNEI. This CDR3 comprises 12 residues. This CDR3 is CTSSGDTGELFF. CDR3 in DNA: TGTACCAGCAGTGGCGACACCGGGGAGCTGTTTTTT.

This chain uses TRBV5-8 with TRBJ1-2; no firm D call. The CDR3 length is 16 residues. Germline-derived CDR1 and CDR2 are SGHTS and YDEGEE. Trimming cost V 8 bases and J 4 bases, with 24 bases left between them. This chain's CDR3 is CASGIRYPRKTYGYTF. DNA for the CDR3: TGTGCCAGTGGAATTCGTTATCCACGAAAGACCTATGGCTACACCTTC. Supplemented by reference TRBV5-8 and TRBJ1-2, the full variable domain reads EAGVTQSPTHLIKTRGQQATLRCSPISGHTSVYWYQQALGLGLQFLLWYDEGEERNRGNFPPRFSGRQFPNYSSELNVNALELEDSALYLCASGIRYPRKTYGYTFGSGTRLTVV.

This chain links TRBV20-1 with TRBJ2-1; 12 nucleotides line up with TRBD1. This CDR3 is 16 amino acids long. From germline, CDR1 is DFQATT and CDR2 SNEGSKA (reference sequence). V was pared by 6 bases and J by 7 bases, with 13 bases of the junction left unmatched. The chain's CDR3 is CSAPEWGQGAVNEQFF. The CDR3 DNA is TGCAGTGCGCCCGAATGGGGACAGGGGGCGGTAAATGAGCAGTTCTTC.